This record concerns one T cell receptor (beta chain) sequence. The data stem from a study of blood T cell repertoires in COVID-19. At the level of the study: The analysed material was cDNA or gDNA that came from T cells, B-cell-depleted T cells, or PBMCs.

The CDR3 runs to 13 residues. V lost 0 bases and J lost 16, with 16 bases in between. Germline V gene lookup returns CDR1 MNHEY and CDR2 SVGEGT. The data were produced by immunoSEQ multiplex PCR, yet TCRdb's version contains in-frame clones alone and is incomplete. The sample carries 150,000 to 200,000 clones, 70% to 90% recorded once. The sequence derives from a man aged 45 to 65 who had recovered from COVID-19. The chain links TRBV6-2 or TRBV6-3 to TRBJ2-4; D possibly corresponds to TRBD2 (7 bases). Sequenced input: peripheral blood. The CDR3 DNA follows: TGTGCCAGCAGTTACTCCTCGGGGGGCAGGTTATACTTC. Translation: CASSYSSGGRLYF.